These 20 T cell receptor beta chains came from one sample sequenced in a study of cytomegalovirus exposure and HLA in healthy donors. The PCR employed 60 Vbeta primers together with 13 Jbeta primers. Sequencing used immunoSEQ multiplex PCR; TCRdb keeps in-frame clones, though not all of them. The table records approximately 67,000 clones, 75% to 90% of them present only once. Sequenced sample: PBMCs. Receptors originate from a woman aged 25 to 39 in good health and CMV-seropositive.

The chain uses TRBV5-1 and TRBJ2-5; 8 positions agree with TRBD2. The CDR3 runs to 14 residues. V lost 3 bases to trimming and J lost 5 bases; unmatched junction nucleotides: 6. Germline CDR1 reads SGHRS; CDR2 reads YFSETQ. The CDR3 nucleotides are TGCGCCAGCAGCTCGGGACTAGATCCCGAGACCCAGTACTTC. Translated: CASSSGLDPETQYF.

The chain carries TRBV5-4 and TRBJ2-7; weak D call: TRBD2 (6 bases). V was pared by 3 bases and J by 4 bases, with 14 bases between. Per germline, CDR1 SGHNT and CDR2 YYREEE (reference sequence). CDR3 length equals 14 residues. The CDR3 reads CASSYGPGGYEQYF. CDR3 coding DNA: TGTGCCAGCAGCTACGGGCCCGGAGGGTACGAGCAGTACTTC. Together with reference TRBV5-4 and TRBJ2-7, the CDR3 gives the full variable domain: ETGVTQSPTHLIKTRGQQVTLRCSSQSGHNTVSWYQQALGQGPQFIFQYYREEENGRGNFPPRFSGLQFPNYSSELNVNALELDDSALYLCASSYGPGGYEQYFGPGTRLTVT.

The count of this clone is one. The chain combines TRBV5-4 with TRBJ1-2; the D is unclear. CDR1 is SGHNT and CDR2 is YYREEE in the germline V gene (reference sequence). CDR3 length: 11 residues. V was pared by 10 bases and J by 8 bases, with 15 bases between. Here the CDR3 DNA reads TGTGCCTATGGCAGGTCGGAAGGCTACACCTTC. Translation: CAYGRSEGYTF.

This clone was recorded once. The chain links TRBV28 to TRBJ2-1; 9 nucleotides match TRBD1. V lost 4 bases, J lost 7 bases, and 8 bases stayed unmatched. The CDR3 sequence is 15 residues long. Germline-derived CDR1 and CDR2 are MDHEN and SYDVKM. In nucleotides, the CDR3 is TGTGCCAGCAGTTCCGGGACAGGGATGGTAAATGAGCAGTTCTTC. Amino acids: CASSSGTGMVNEQFF.

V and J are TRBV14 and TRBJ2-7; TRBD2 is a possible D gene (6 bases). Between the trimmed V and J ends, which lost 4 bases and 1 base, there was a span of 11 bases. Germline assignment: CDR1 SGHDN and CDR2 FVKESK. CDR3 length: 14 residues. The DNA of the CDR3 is TGTGCCAGCAGCCCGGACTATTCATCCTACGAGCAGTACTTC. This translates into CASSPDYSSYEQYF.

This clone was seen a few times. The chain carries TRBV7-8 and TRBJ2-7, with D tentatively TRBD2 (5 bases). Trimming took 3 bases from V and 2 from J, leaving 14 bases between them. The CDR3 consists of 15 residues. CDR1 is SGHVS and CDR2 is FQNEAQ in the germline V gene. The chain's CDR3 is CASSFYVGATYEQYF. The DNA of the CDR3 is TGTGCCAGCAGCTTTTATGTGGGAGCGACCTACGAGCAGTACTTC.

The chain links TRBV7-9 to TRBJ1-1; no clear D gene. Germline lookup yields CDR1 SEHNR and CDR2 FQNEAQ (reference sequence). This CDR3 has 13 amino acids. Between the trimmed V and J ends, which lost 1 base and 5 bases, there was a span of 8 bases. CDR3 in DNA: TGTGCCAGCAGCTTAGAAAGAGAGACTGAAGCTTTCTTT. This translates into CASSLERETEAFF. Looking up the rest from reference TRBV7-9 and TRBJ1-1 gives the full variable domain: DTGVSQNPRHKITKRGQNVTFRCDPISEHNRLYWYRQTLGQGPEFLTYFQNEAQLEKSRLLSDRFSAERPKGSFSTLEIQRTEQGDSAMYLCASSLERETEAFFGQGTRLTVV.

The CDR3 spells CASSRGRGNTEAFF. The CDR3 coding sequence is TGCGCCAGCAGTAGAGGCAGGGGGAACACTGAAGCTTTCTTT. V and J are TRBV5-1 and TRBJ1-1; D is perhaps TRBD1 (6 bases). CDR3 length: 14 amino acids. Between the trimmed V and J ends, which lost 5 bases and 1 base, there was a span of 12 bases. Germline values: CDR1 SGHRS, CDR2 YFSETQ. The full variable domain, its missing parts supplied by reference TRBV5-1 and TRBJ1-1, is KAGVTQTPRYLIKTRGQQVTLSCSPISGHRSVSWYQQTPGQGLQFLFEYFSETQRNKGNFPGRFSGRQFSNSRSEMNVSTLELGDSALYLCASSRGRGNTEAFFGQGTRLTVV.

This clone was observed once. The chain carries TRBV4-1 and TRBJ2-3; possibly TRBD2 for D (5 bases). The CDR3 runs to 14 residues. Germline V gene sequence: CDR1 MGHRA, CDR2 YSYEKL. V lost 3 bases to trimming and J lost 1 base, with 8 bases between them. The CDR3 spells CASSHGGRTDTQYF. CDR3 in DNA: TGCGCCAGCAGCCACGGCGGGCGCACAGATACGCAGTATTTT.

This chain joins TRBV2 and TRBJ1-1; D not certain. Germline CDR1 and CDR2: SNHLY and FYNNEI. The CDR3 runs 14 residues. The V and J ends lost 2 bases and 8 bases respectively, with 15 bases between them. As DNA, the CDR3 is TGTGCCAGCAGTGAAAACTTGGGCCCCCGGGAAGCTTTCTTT. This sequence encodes CASSENLGPREAFF.

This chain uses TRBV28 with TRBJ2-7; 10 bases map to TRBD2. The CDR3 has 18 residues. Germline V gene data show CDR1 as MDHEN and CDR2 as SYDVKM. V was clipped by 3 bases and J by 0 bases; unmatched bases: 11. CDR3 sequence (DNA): TGTGCCAGCAGTTTTGCGCTAGCGGGAGTCACAGGCTCCTACGAGCAGTACTTC. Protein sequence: CASSFALAGVTGSYEQYF.

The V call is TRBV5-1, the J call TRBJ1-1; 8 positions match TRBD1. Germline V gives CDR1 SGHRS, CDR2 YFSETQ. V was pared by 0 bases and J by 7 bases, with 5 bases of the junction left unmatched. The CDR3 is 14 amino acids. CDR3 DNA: TGCGCCAGCAGCTTGGCAGGGGGCCTGGGTGAAGCTTTCTTT. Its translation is CASSLAGGLGEAFF.

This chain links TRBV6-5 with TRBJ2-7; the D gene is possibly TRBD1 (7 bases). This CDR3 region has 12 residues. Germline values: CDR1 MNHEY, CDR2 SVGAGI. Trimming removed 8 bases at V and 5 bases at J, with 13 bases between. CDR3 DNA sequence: TGTGCCAGCTTGGGCAGGGGGGACGAGCAGTACTTC. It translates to CASLGRGDEQYF.

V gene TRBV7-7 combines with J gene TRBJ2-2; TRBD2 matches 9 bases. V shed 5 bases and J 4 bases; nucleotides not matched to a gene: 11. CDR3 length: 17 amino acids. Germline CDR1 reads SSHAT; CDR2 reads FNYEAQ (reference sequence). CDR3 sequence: CASSMTSGRGFTGELFF. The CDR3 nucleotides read TGTGCCAGCAGCATGACTAGCGGACGGGGGTTCACCGGGGAGCTGTTTTTT.

The CDR3 DNA sequence: TGTGCCAGCAGCTTAGGTTCAGGGTTACCGTGGACTGAAGCTTTCTTT. Its protein product is CASSLGSGLPWTEAFF. The chain uses TRBV7-6 and TRBJ1-1, with D maybe TRBD1 (5 bases). Per the germline V gene, CDR1 is SGHVS and CDR2 is FNYEAQ. Trimming stripped 1 base from V and 5 bases from J, with 17 bases between. This CDR3 region has 16 residues.

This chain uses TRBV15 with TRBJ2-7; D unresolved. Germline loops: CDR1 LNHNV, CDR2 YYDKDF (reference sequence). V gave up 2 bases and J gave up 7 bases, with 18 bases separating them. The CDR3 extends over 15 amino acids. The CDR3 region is CATSRRTTSYGEQYF. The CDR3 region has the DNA TGTGCCACCAGCAGACGAACAACTTCCTACGGGGAGCAGTACTTC.

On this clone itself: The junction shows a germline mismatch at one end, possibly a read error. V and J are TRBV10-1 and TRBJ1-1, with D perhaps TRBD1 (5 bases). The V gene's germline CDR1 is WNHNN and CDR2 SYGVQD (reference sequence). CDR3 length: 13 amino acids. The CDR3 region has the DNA TGCGCCAGCCGCCCAGGGATGAACGCTGAAGCTTTCTTT. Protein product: CASRPGMNAEAFF.

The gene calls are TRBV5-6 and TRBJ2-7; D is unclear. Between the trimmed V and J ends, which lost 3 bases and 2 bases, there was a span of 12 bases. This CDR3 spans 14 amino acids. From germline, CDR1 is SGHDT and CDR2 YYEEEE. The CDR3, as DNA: TGTGCCAGCAGCTCCGTACAGTCCCCCTACGAGCAGTACTTC. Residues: CASSSVQSPYEQYF.

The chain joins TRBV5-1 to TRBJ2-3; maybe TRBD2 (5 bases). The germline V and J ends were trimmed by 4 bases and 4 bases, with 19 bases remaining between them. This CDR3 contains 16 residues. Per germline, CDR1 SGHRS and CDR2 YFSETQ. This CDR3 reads CASSRAGEGGADTQYF. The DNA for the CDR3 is TGCGCCAGCAGCCGGGCCGGGGAAGGAGGAGCAGATACGCAGTATTTT.

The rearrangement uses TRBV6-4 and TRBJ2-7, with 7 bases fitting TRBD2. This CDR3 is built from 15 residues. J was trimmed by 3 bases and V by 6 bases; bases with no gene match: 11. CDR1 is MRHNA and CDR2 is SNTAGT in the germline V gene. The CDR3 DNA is TGTGCCAGCAGGATTAAGCGGGAACAAGACTACGAGCAGTACTTC. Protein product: CASRIKREQDYEQYF.